The entry below gives a single T cell receptor beta chain sequence along with its context. This record comes from a study of cytomegalovirus exposure and HLA in healthy donors. 13 Jbeta primers and 60 Vbeta primers were used for the PCR. The data were produced by immunoSEQ multiplex PCR, yet TCRdb's version contains in-frame clones alone and is incomplete. This sample yields around 280,000 clones, of which around nine tenths are seen a single time; around 2.1% belongs to the top ten. The receptor's source is a woman aged 18-29 years in good health and CMV-seronegative. Sequenced input: PBMCs.

The CDR3 nucleotides read TGTGCCAGCAGCTGTTCCGGGACAGGGGTTGACAATGAGCAGTTCTTC. It codes for CASSCSGTGVDNEQFF. The chain employs TRBV21-1 and TRBJ2-1; whether TRBD1, the table's D call, matches the DNA was not checked. TRBV21-1 represents a pseudogene. The CDR3 totals 16 residues.